A selection of T cell receptor beta chains follows, all from one sample in a study of Graves' ophthalmopathy and Graves' hyperthyroidism. MiXCR, applied by TCRdb to the multiplex PCR reads, yields one record per CDR3 protein. The data show approximately 160,000 distinct CDR3 sequences, under 45% seen once. Sequencing was carried out using peripheral blood. The receptor source for this set is a man aged 30-40 years with Graves' ophthalmopathy. Both conserved end residues are part of each CDR3. A D gene is named only where the DNA matches it firmly. Size tells how often a clone was seen (once, few, many) or the class of an expanded clone, and some rows leave it out.

TRBV28,-,TRBJ1-2,-,CAASGTHYVYTF,TGTGCCGCCTCAGGAACGCACTATGTCTACACCTTC
TRBV6-5,-,TRBJ1-6,-,CASSYSGNNSPLHF,TGTGCCAGCAGTTACTCAGGGAATAATTCACCCCTCCACTTT
TRBV12-5,TRBD2,TRBJ2-7,few,CASGRDSGGEQYF,TGTGCTAGTGGTCGCGACTCGGGGGGCGAGCAGTACTTC
TRBV28,TRBD1,TRBJ1-2,many,CASSRPSTGDDGYTF,TGTGCCAGCAGTCGTCCCTCGACAGGGGACGATGGCTACACCTTC
TRBV6-1,-,TRBJ1-6,-,CASSTGPSIPLHF,TGTGCCAGCAGCACAGGGCCCTCTATCCCCCTCCACTTT
TRBV10-3,-,TRBJ2-7,many,CAISEGASGDGYEQYF,TGTGCCATCAGTGAGGGGGCATCGGGCGACGGGTACGAGCAGTACTTC
TRBV7-2,-,TRBJ1-1,-,CASSQRDLNTEAFF,TGTGCCAGCAGCCAAAGGGACCTGAACACTGAAGCTTTCTTT
TRBV2,-,TRBJ1-5,many,CASSGLRSVGSNQPQHF,TGTGCCAGCAGCGGACTCCGCAGTGTTGGTAGCAATCAGCCCCAGCATTTT
TRBV12-3/TRBV12-4,-,TRBJ2-2,many,CAGQGRRAGELFF,-
TRBV28,TRBD1,TRBJ1-2,many,CASSRDRGAYNYGYTF,TGTGCCAGCAGCCGGGACAGGGGGGCCTATAACTATGGCTACACCTTC
TRBV12-3/TRBV12-4,-,TRBJ2-7,many,CASSPSVGWATYEQYF,TGTGCCAGCAGTCCCTCGGTCGGTTGGGCAACCTACGAGCAGTACTTC
TRBV11-2,-,TRBJ2-7,-,CASSLRGTYEQYF,TGTGCCAGCAGCTTACGGGGGACCTACGAGCAGTACTTC
TRBV6-2/TRBV6-3,-,TRBJ1-1,many,CASSYQINQLTDEAFF,TGTGCCAGCAGTTACCAGATAAACCAATTGACGGATGAAGCTTTCTTT
TRBV11-2,TRBD1,TRBJ2-7,once,CASSFKGAREQYF,TGTGCCAGCAGCTTTAAGGGGGCACGAGAGCAGTACTTC
TRBV30,-,TRBJ1-5,many,CAWSVGQRNQPQHF,TGTGCCTGGAGTGTCGGACAGAGGAATCAGCCCCAGCATTTT
TRBV19,TRBD2,TRBJ2-5,-,CASNSIAGGIETQYF,TGTGCCAGTAACTCCATCGCGGGGGGGATAGAGACCCAGTACTTC
TRBV7-2,-,TRBJ1-6,once,CASSRGVTQGSPLHF,TGTGCCAGCTCCCGGGGGGTGACCCAAGGTTCACCCCTCCACTTT
TRBV6-2/TRBV6-3,TRBD1,TRBJ1-6,many,CASSYSGTGASPLHF,TGTGCCAGCAGTTATTCCGGGACAGGGGCCTCACCCCTCCACTTT
TRBV24-1,-,TRBJ1-1,-,CATSDTPPNTEAFF,TGTGCCACCAGTGATACCCCTCCGAACACTGAAGCTTTCTTT
TRBV12-3/TRBV12-4,-,TRBJ2-7,-,CASSGDVSYEQYF,TGTGCCAGCAGTGGGGACGTAAGCTACGAGCAGTACTTC
TRBV9,-,TRBJ2-2,few,CASSLLGDIGELFF,TGTGCCAGCAGCCTACTAGGAGACATCGGGGAGCTGTTTTTT
TRBV7-8,-,TRBJ1-6,few,CASSSSGTLLTPLHF,TGTGCCAGCAGCTCCTCCGGGACCCTTCTTACACCCCTCCACTTT
TRBV7-8,-,TRBJ1-1,-,CASSPPEEGLSTEAFF,TGTGCCAGCAGCCCCCCCGAGGAAGGGTTGAGCACTGAAGCTTTCTTT
TRBV6-2/TRBV6-3,-,TRBJ1-1,once,CASSQGAEMNTEAFF,TGTGCCAGCAGCCAAGGGGCAGAGATGAACACTGAAGCTTTCTTT
TRBV10-3,-,TRBJ1-1,many,CAITTDSNTEAFF,TGTGCCATCACCACGGACAGTAACACTGAAGCTTTCTTT
TRBV6-1,-,TRBJ1-5,-,CASSEVGGSQPQHF,TGTGCCAGCAGTGAAGTGGGGGGCAGTCAGCCCCAGCATTTT
TRBV12-3/TRBV12-4,TRBD1,TRBJ1-2,-,CASSSRTGPSF,TGTGCCAGCAGTTCCAGGACAGGCCCTTCATTC
TRBV12-5,-,TRBJ2-3,-,CASGAGGTDTQYF,TGTGCTAGTGGTGCTGGGGGCACAGATACGCAGTATTTT
TRBV15,-,TRBJ2-5,few,CATSRSGLETQYF,TGTGCCACCAGCAGATCAGGCTTGGAGACCCAGTACTTC
TRBV6-1,TRBD2,TRBJ2-7,-,CASSTGLAGVEQYF,TGTGCCAGCAGCACGGGACTAGCGGGAGTTGAGCAGTACTTC
TRBV6-1,-,TRBJ2-5,-,CASSGDRQETQYF,TGTGCCAGCAGTGGAGACCGGCAAGAGACCCAGTACTTC
TRBV11-2,-,TRBJ1-6,-,CASSFYTPGLNSPLHF,TGTGCCAGCAGCTTCTATACACCGGGACTAAATTCACCCCTCCACTTT
TRBV12-3/TRBV12-4,-,TRBJ1-1,-,CASSLVLGVGTEAFF,TGTGCCAGCAGTTTAGTGCTCGGGGTGGGGACTGAAGCTTTCTTT
TRBV6-1,-,TRBJ1-6,-,CASSEVTGNSPLHF,TGTGCCAGCAGTGAAGTAACAGGGAATTCACCCCTCCACTTT
TRBV4-3,TRBD2,TRBJ2-2,many,CASSPPGGGSVELFF,TGCGCCAGCAGCCCTCCCGGGGGGGGAAGCGTGGAGCTGTTTTTT
TRBV7-6,-,TRBJ2-5,many,CASSLVESGRDSRRETQYF,TGTGCCAGCAGCTTAGTCGAGTCCGGTCGGGACTCCCGACGAGAGACCCAGTACTTC
TRBV7-2,TRBD1,TRBJ1-1,many,CASGDRGITEAFF,TGTGCCAGCGGCGACAGGGGAATTACTGAAGCTTTCTTT
TRBV6-2/TRBV6-3,TRBD2,TRBJ2-7,once,CASLPGLAVYEQYF,TGTGCCAGCTTACCGGGACTAGCGGTCTACGAGCAGTACTTC